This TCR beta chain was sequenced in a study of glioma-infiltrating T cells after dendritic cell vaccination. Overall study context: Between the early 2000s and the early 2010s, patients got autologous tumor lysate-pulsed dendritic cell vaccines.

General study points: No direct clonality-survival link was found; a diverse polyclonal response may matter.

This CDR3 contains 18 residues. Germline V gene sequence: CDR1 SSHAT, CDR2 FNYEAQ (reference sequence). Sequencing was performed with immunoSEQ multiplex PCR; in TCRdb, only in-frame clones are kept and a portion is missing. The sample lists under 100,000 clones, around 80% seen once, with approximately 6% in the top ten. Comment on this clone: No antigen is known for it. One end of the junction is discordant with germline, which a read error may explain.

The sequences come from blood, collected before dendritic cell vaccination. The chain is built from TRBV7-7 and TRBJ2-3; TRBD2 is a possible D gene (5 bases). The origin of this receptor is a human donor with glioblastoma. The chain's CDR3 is CASSPHARTGYLTDTQYF. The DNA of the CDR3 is TGTGCTAGCAGCCCGCACGCTCGGACTGGTTATCTCACAGATACGCAGTATTTT.